The source of this T cell receptor (beta chain) is a study of blood T cell repertoires in COVID-19. Study information: Researchers got acute and convalescent COVID-19 samples from the United States, Italy and Spain. PBMCs, B-cell-depleted T cells, or T cells were the source of the cDNA or gDNA that made up the material.

CDR3 length equals 14 residues. V gave up 0 bases and J gave up 3 bases, with 10 bases separating them. CDR1 is SGHRS and CDR2 is YFSETQ in the germline V gene. Seattle patients were enrolled during active infection and followed longitudinally. Under the authors' procedure: Amplified reference gene primers provided the basis for estimating nucleated cell counts. The protocol was immunoSEQ multiplex PCR, while the TCRdb copy is restricted to in-frame clones and leaves out a portion. V, J and clone size were drawn from that table, and D and trimming were deduced from the DNA. The sample has around 200,000 clones, approximately 88% seen once.

This sequence originates from a woman aged 40 to 55 with COVID-19, enrolled during active disease. The specimen was peripheral blood. The chain is built from TRBV5-1 and TRBJ2-7; D might be TRBD2 (5 bases). This chain's CDR3 is CASSLATGYYEQYF. The CDR3 DNA reads as TGCGCCAGCAGCTTGGCTACGGGGTACTACGAGCAGTACTTC.